Listed below are T cell receptor beta chains from one sample, sequenced in a study of vaccination effects on CD4 cells after COVID-19. Data came from immunoSEQ multiplex PCR; TCRdb stores just in-frame clones and leaves some out. There are 30,000 to 40,000 clones in the sample; roughly 73% occur only once, and around 25% lies in the top ten. Antigens of these TCRs are unknown. The sequencing used CD4+ T cells from PBMCs cultured with HCoV-OC43 spike peptides, collected before COVID-19 vaccination. The receptors here all came from a human donor who received a COVID-19 vaccine. Each CDR3 is given with its conserved first and last residue. D genes are given only for firm matches.

v_call	j_call	d_call	cdr3_aa
TRBV30	TRBJ2-3	TRBD1	CAWSVPGQADTQYF
TRBV18	TRBJ1-2	TRBD1	CASSPQGATLEGYTF
TRBV5-1	TRBJ1-4	TRBD1	CASSPLADRGEKLFF
TRBV7-2	TRBJ1-6	.	CASSPQKDNSPLHF
TRBV25-1	TRBJ2-3	.	CASSWQRSSTDTQYF
TRBV30	TRBJ1-1	.	CAWRIGGLAFF
TRBV28	TRBJ2-1	TRBD2	CASGASGGGNEQFF
TRBV7-9	TRBJ1-2	.	CASSFSGNYGYTF
TRBV7-2	TRBJ1-2	.	CASSLGRVVYTF
TRBV5-1	TRBJ1-2	.	CASSLIPDNYGYTF
TRBV6-5	TRBJ2-1	.	CASLRSSYNEQFF
TRBV6-4	TRBJ2-3	TRBD2	CASSEAGGAGTQYF
TRBV10-3	TRBJ2-3	TRBD2	CAISVTVAGEPILQSLTDTQYF
TRBV6-5	TRBJ2-7	.	CASRAGTYEQYF
TRBV7-9	TRBJ1-5	TRBD1	CASSLALGQGNQPQHF
TRBV14	TRBJ2-1	TRBD2	CASSLPGTRRSEQFF
TRBV3-1/TRBV3-2	TRBJ1-5	.	CASSQSGSNQPQHF
TRBV6-4	TRBJ1-1	TRBD1	CASRWQGEATEAFF
TRBV25-1	TRBJ1-1	TRBD1	CASTQTGWGTEAFF
TRBV9	TRBJ2-3	.	CASSVGGGFSTDTQYF
TRBV6-7	TRBJ2-1	TRBD2	CASSYVRAGGDNEQFF
TRBV11-2	TRBJ2-7	.	CASSLDQGPYEQYF
TRBV5-1	TRBJ2-3	.	CASSLVALPDTQYF
TRBV9	TRBJ1-3	.	CASSVDLGNTIYF
TRBV11-2	TRBJ1-2	.	CASSLDIWDYGYTF
TRBV5-4	TRBJ2-5	.	CASSLYRPQETQYF
TRBV6-5	TRBJ1-2	.	CASSSRQDSNYGYTF
TRBV11-2	TRBJ2-5	.	CASSLVPARETQYF
TRBV4-1	TRBJ2-7	.	CASSPLRRAYEQYF
TRBV15	TRBJ2-6	.	CATSRKYRVRGSGANVLTF
TRBV9	TRBJ2-2	.	CASSEQTTNTGELFF
TRBV28	TRBJ1-2	.	CASSLAGYGYTF
TRBV6-5	TRBJ2-5	TRBD1	CASSSPGQGTETQYF
TRBV10-3	TRBJ2-5	TRBD2	CAISDWGLAGFGETQYF
TRBV28	TRBJ1-6	TRBD1	CASRGTGGSPLHF
TRBV2	TRBJ2-7	.	CASSRESHEQYF
TRBV28	TRBJ2-5	TRBD2	CASSFGGVAEETQYF
TRBV19	TRBJ1-1	.	CASNPRLNTEAFF
TRBV30	TRBJ2-7	TRBD2	CAWSWEGYEQYF
TRBV6-6	TRBJ2-7	.	CASSDLAFGEQYF
TRBV5-1	TRBJ1-5	.	CASSLGVGGSNQPQHF
TRBV6-1	TRBJ1-2	.	CASSEHVRVGYTF
TRBV19	TRBJ2-2	.	CASTHPGFTGELFF
TRBV19	TRBJ2-7	.	CASSISRYEQYF
TRBV5-6	TRBJ1-2	TRBD1	CASSRRRQGPNYGYTF